Each of the 9 T cell receptor beta chains below was sequenced from the same sample in a study of shared clonotypes between healthy human individuals. Using immunoSEQ multiplex PCR, the repertoire was profiled, and TCRdb retains in-frame clones only, with some absent. The table records about 680,000 clones, around 90% of them present only once. Naive CD8 populations comprised CD45RO-negative cells positively selected for CCR7, excluding terminally differentiated effector memory CD45RA+ cells. Sequences were obtained from naive CD8+ T cells sorted from blood. The source of these receptors is a man aged 30 to 45 in good health.

The chain links TRBV15 to TRBJ2-1, with D possibly matching TRBD1 (6 bases). The CDR3 is 18 amino acids. V lost 0 bases and J lost 4, with 19 bases in between. Looked up from germline, CDR1 is LNHNV and CDR2 is YYDKDF (reference sequence). In DNA, the CDR3 is TGTGCCACCAGCAGAGATCCCGTTCTAGCCCAGGGGTACAATGAGCAGTTCTTC. Translating it yields CATSRDPVLAQGYNEQFF.

The V call is TRBV28, the J call TRBJ1-4; TRBD1 matches 7 bases. Per the germline V gene, CDR1 is MDHEN and CDR2 is SYDVKM. V shed 6 bases and J 8 bases; nucleotides not matched to a gene: 9. The CDR3 length is 14 residues. As DNA, the CDR3 is TGTGCCAGCAGCCGGGACAGTCCGCGGGAAAAACTGTTTTTT. This translates into CASSRDSPREKLFF.

This chain links TRBV11-2 with TRBJ2-7; no definite D call. Trimming took 1 base from V and 6 from J, leaving 7 bases between them. CDR1 is SGHAT, CDR2 FQNNGV, per germline. The CDR3 is 12 amino acids. The CDR3 sequence: CASSLGSGEQYF. In DNA, the CDR3 is TGTGCCAGCAGCTTAGGGTCTGGCGAGCAGTACTTC. Combining the CDR3 with reference TRBV11-2 and TRBJ2-7 gives the whole variable domain EAGVAQSPRYKIIEKRQSVAFWCNPISGHATLYWYQQILGQGPKLLIQFQNNGVVDDSQLPKDRFSAERLKGVDSTLKIQPAKLEDSAVYLCASSLGSGEQYFGPGTRLTVT.

This clone was detected only once. The CDR3 protein is CASSLSLPGEGHEQYF. Here the CDR3 DNA reads TGTGCCAGCAGCTTATCCTTACCGGGAGAAGGCCACGAGCAGTACTTC. This chain uses TRBV7-6 with TRBJ2-7; D is perhaps TRBD2 (6 bases). Germline V lookup: CDR1 SGHVS, CDR2 FNYEAQ. This CDR3 has 16 residues. V lost 2 bases and J lost 5, with 19 bases in between.

The J gene is TRBJ1-1, the V gene TRBV2; TRBD1 matches at 11 bases. V trimming: 7 bases; J trimming: 3 bases; junction bases outside the gene matches: 19. This CDR3 comprises 19 residues. Germline-derived CDR1 and CDR2 are SNHLY and FYNNEI. CDR3 sequence (DNA): TGTGCCAGCACCGATCACTTAGGACAGGGGGCTCTAGGGGACACTGAAGCTTTCTTT. Protein product: CASTDHLGQGALGDTEAFF.

The chain combines TRBV7-8 with TRBJ2-3, with 10 positions matching TRBD1. Germline CDR1 is SGHVS and CDR2 is FQNEAQ. The length of the CDR3 is 19 residues. With 6 bases clipped from V and 4 bases from J, the junction kept 19 bases outside the gene matches. In DNA, the CDR3 is TGTGCCAGCAGGGCAGGGATTGGACAGGGGGTTATTTTCGCAGATACGCAGTATTTT. Its protein is CASRAGIGQGVIFADTQYF.

This chain joins TRBV4-1 and TRBJ2-1; 9 bases fit TRBD2. The CDR3 loop spans 15 amino acids. CDR1 is MGHRA, CDR2 YSYEKL, per germline. The V segment lost 4 bases and the J segment 1 base; nucleotides outside the gene matches: 2. The CDR3 DNA follows: TGCGCCAGCAGCCGACTAGCGGCGTCCTACAATGAGCAGTTCTTC. As protein: CASSRLAASYNEQFF.

CDR3 nucleotides: TGTGCCAGCAGTCTGCTAGCGGTTGTCTCCTACAATGAGCAGTTCTTC. Its protein product is CASSLLAVVSYNEQFF. The gene calls are TRBV28 and TRBJ2-1; 7 nucleotides match TRBD2. V was clipped by 5 bases and J by 0 bases; unmatched bases: 7. Germline CDR1 is MDHEN and CDR2 is SYDVKM. The CDR3 loop spans 16 amino acids. Full variable domain (rest looked up from reference TRBV28 and TRBJ2-1): DVKVTQSSRYLVKRTGEKVFLECVQDMDHENMFWYRQDPGLGLRLIYFSYDVKMKEKGDIPEGYSVSREKKERFSLILESASTNQTSMYLCASSLLAVVSYNEQFFGPGTRLTVL.

Turning to this clone: The DNA is omitted, as the CDR3 cannot be located on it reliably, and the CDR3 follows TCRdb's listing. The gene calls are TRBV5-6 and TRBJ2-3; the tabulated D call, TRBD2, remains unverified against the DNA. From germline, CDR1 is SGHDT and CDR2 YYEEEE. The CDR3 totals 16 residues, both ends included. The CDR3 loop reads CASSFGPGLNTDTQYF.